The source of this TCR beta chain is a study of beta chain features in type 1 diabetes. General study findings and limits: Shorter TCRB CDR3s, moderately but significantly so, marked every one of the four CD4+ subsets in Type 1 diabetes patients.

Turning to this clone: Antigen: not known. One end of the junction fails to match germline, which may point to a read error.

A heparinised blood draw that averaged about 100 mL was obtained once from each donor. Naive, central memory, regulatory and stem cell-like memory cells within the CD4+ compartment were sorted using CD45RO/CCR7/CD25/CD127/CD95/CD27. This CDR3 has 14 amino acids. In germline, CDR1 is SNHLY, CDR2 FYNNEI. The authors reverse transcribed all of the isolated RNA, so sequencing captured expressed TCRB transcripts. Reads from naive, central memory and regulatory T cell samples averaged roughly 3.3 million. Using immunoSEQ multiplex PCR, the repertoire was profiled, and TCRdb retains in-frame clones only, with some absent. The sample shows more than 120,000 clones, 13% of them seen only once.

The material sequenced was central memory CD4+ T cells from blood. The chain joins TRBV2 to TRBJ2-7; TRBD1 matches at 10 bases. This TCR was sampled from a man aged 18 to 30 with type 1 diabetes. This CDR3 is CASSDGDRGYGQYF. For the CDR3, the DNA is TGTGCCAGCAGCGATGGGGACAGGGGATACGGGCAGTACTTC.